Below, 14 T cell receptor beta chains from the same sample are listed, as sequenced in a study of shared clonotypes between healthy human individuals. Clones were sequenced by immunoSEQ multiplex PCR, and TCRdb holds only the in-frame ones, with some missing. The sample yields approximately 700,000 clones, approximately 73% seen once. Sequencing was carried out using memory CD4+ T cells sorted from blood. The subset denotes: CD45RA-negative fraction. The source is a woman aged 25 to 39 in good health.

V gene TRBV30 combines with J gene TRBJ2-3, with a tentative D call TRBD2 (5 bases). The germline CDR1 and CDR2 sequences are GTSNPN and SVGIG (reference sequence). Trimming pared 0 bases from V and 0 bases from J, leaving 7 bases between. This CDR3 has 14 residues. CDR3 loop: CAWSVGGSTDTQYF. For the CDR3, the DNA is TGTGCCTGGAGTGTAGGCGGGAGCACAGATACGCAGTATTTT. Drawing the rest from reference TRBV30 and TRBJ2-3, the complete variable domain is SQTIHQWPATLVQPVGSPLSLECTVEGTSNPNLYWYRQAAGRGLQLLFYSVGIGQISSEVPQNLSASRPQDRQFILSSKKLLLSDSGFYLCAWSVGGSTDTQYFGPGTRLTVL.

The chain recombines TRBV28 with TRBJ2-7; TRBD1 or TRBD2 may be the D gene (5 bases each). Germline values: CDR1 MDHEN, CDR2 SYDVKM. This CDR3 has 16 amino acids. V lost 5 bases and J lost 5, with 22 bases in between. The CDR3 reads CASSPSRDGRSDEQYF. CDR3 nucleotides: TGTGCCAGCAGTCCGTCCCGGGACGGACGCAGTGACGAGCAGTACTTC.

The J gene is TRBJ2-1, the V gene TRBV12-5; 8 nucleotides line up with TRBD2. Per the germline V gene, CDR1 is LGHNT and CDR2 is FRNRAP. The CDR3 is 15 residues long. After removal of 5 bases from V and 10 bases from J, the junction contained 13 bases not matched to a gene. Written as DNA, the CDR3 is TGTGCTAGTGGTCTACTTAGCGGGATGGTTGGGGAGCAGTTCTTC. It codes for CASGLLSGMVGEQFF.

The chain joins TRBV10-3 to TRBJ2-1; D is possibly TRBD1 (5 bases). Trimming stripped 4 bases from V and 8 bases from J, with 18 bases between. The CDR3 is made up of 15 amino acids. Per germline, CDR1 ENHRY and CDR2 SYGVKD. In DNA, the CDR3 is TGTGCCATCAGTGCGGCAACTAACAGGCAGGATGAGCAGTTCTTC. Its translation is CAISAATNRQDEQFF.

J is TRBJ2-5 and V is TRBV28; D ambiguous. V lost 2 bases and J 2 bases, leaving 3 bases between the germline ends. CDR3 length: 12 amino acids. CDR1 is MDHEN, CDR2 SYDVKM, per germline. In DNA form, the CDR3 reads TGTGCCAGCAGTTTAAGACAAGAGACCCAGTACTTC. Its protein product is CASSLRQETQYF.

V is TRBV6-1 and J is TRBJ2-7, with D perhaps matching TRBD1 (6 bases). Germline-derived CDR1 and CDR2 are MNHNS and SASEGT. Trimming cost V 7 bases and J 3 bases, with 16 bases left between them. CDR3 size: 14 residues. The CDR3 DNA follows: TGTGCCAGCACCCCTGGGGCCAGGGGCTACGAGCAGTACTTC. Its protein product is CASTPGARGYEQYF.

The chain couples TRBV7-2 to TRBJ2-4; D is possibly TRBD1 or TRBD2 (7 bases each). The CDR3 extends over 18 amino acids. CDR1 SGHTA and CDR2 FQGNSA come from the germline V gene. V lost 0 bases, J lost 0 bases, and 15 bases lay in between. The CDR3 DNA reads TGTGCCAGCAGCTTAGCGGGGGGGACAGCTCTAGCCAAAAACATTCAGTACTTC. This encodes CASSLAGGTALAKNIQYF. Complete variable domain (other parts from reference TRBV7-2 and TRBJ2-4): GAGVSQSPSNKVTEKGKDVELRCDPISGHTALYWYRQSLGQGLEFLIYFQGNSAPDKSGLPSDRFSAERTGGSVSTLTIQRTQQEDSAVYLCASSLAGGTALAKNIQYFGAGTRLSVL.

This chain joins TRBV27 and TRBJ2-1; perhaps TRBD1 as D (5 bases). This CDR3 comprises 13 residues. The V and J ends lost 4 bases and 3 bases respectively, with 7 bases between them. Germline CDR1 is MNHEY and CDR2 is SMNVEV (reference sequence). The CDR3 DNA is TGTGCCAGCAGTTCCAGGGTCTACAATGAGCAGTTCTTC. Residues: CASSSRVYNEQFF.

There are a few counts of this clone. The V gene is TRBV19, the J gene TRBJ1-5; no clear D. The CDR3 length is 16 residues. Germline values: CDR1 LNHDA, CDR2 SQIVND (reference sequence). V was pared by 6 bases and J by 0 bases, with 15 bases between. The CDR3 DNA reads TGTGCCAGTAGGATCTTCCGGCAGGTTAGCAATCAGCCCCAGCATTTT. Encoded protein: CASRIFRQVSNQPQHF.

This clone was counted a single time. Other nucleotide sequences in the sample specify the same CDR3. The chain links TRBV30 to TRBJ2-5; D not certain. CDR1 and CDR2 (germline): GTSNPN, SVGIG (reference sequence). Trimming removed 0 bases at V and 2 bases at J, with 7 bases between. CDR3 length: 13 residues. As DNA, the CDR3 is TGTGCCTGGAGTGTACACATACAAGAGACCCAGTACTTC. Translation: CAWSVHIQETQYF. The entire variable domain, with the rest obtained from reference TRBV30 and TRBJ2-5, is as follows: SQTIHQWPATLVQPVGSPLSLECTVEGTSNPNLYWYRQAAGRGLQLLFYSVGIGQISSEVPQNLSASRPQDRQFILSSKKLLLSDSGFYLCAWSVHIQETQYFGPGTRLLVL.

V gene TRBV7-6 combines with J gene TRBJ2-7; D not resolved. Germline CDR1 and CDR2: SGHVS and FNYEAQ. This CDR3 comprises 15 residues. Trimming stripped 3 bases from V and 5 bases from J, with 17 bases between. In DNA form, the CDR3 reads TGTGCCAGCAGCTTCAGGATATCCGCCCTAGACGAGCAGTACTTC. This sequence encodes CASSFRISALDEQYF. The full variable domain, rest sourced from reference TRBV7-6 and TRBJ2-7, is GAGVSQSPRYKVTKRGQDVALRCDPISGHVSLYWYRQALGQGPEFLTYFNYEAQQDKSGLPNDRFSAERPEGSISTLTIQRTEQRDSAMYRCASSFRISALDEQYFGPGTRLTVT.

This chain joins TRBV5-6 and TRBJ2-1; 7 positions match TRBD2. This CDR3 spans 15 amino acids. The V gene end was trimmed by 0 bases and the J gene end by 5 bases; junction bases not matched to a gene: 5. Germline V gives CDR1 SGHDT, CDR2 YYEEEE. CDR3 bases: TGTGCCAGCAGCTTGGTGGGCGGGAGTCACAATGAGCAGTTCTTC. Amino acid sequence: CASSLVGGSHNEQFF.

This sequence joins TRBV11-2 and TRBJ2-7; 7 nucleotides agree with TRBD1. This CDR3 comprises 15 residues. Germline-derived CDR1 and CDR2 are SGHAT and FQNNGV. The J segment lost 4 bases and the V segment lost 1 base, leaving 7 bases of the junction unmatched. The CDR3 DNA sequence: TGTGCCAGCAGCTTAGTTGGGACAGACCCATACGAGCAGTACTTC. Protein product: CASSLVGTDPYEQYF.

The chain uses TRBV5-4 and TRBJ2-5; 9 bases line up with TRBD2. This CDR3 has 16 amino acids. The V gene end was trimmed by 3 bases and the J gene end by 1 base; junction bases not matched to a gene: 7. Germline CDR1 and CDR2: SGHNT and YYREEE (reference sequence). CDR3 residues: CASSSGLAPAQETQYF. The CDR3 coding sequence is TGTGCCAGCAGCTCGGGACTAGCTCCAGCCCAAGAGACCCAGTACTTC.